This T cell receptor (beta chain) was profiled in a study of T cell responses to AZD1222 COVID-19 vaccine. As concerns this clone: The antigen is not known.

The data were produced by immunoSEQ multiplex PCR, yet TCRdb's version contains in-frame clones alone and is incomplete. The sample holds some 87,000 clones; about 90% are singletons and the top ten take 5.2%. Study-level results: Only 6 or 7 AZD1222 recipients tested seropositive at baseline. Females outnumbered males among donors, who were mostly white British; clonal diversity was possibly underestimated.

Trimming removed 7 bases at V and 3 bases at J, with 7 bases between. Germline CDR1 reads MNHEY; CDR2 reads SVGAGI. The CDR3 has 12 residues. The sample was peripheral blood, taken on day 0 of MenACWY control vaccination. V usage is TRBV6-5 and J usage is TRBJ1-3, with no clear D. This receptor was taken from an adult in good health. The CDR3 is CASNSDGNTIYF. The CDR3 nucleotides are TGTGCCAGCAACTCCGATGGAAACACCATATATTTT.